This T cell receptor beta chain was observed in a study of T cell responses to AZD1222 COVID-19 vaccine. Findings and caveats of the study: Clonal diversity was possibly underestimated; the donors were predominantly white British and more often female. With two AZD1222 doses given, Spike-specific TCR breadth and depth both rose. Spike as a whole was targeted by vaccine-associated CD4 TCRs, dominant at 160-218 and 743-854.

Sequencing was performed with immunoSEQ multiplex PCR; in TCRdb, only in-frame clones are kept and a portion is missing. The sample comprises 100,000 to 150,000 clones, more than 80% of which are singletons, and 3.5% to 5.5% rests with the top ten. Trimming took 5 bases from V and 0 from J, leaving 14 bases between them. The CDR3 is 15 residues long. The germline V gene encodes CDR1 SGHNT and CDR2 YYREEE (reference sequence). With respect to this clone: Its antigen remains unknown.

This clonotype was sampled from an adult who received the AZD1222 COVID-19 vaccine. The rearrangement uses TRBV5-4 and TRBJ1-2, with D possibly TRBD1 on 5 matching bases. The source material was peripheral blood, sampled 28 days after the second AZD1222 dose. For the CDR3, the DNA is TGTGCCAGCAGTTCCCAGGGCACAGCTAACTATGGCTACACCTTC. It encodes CASSSQGTANYGYTF.